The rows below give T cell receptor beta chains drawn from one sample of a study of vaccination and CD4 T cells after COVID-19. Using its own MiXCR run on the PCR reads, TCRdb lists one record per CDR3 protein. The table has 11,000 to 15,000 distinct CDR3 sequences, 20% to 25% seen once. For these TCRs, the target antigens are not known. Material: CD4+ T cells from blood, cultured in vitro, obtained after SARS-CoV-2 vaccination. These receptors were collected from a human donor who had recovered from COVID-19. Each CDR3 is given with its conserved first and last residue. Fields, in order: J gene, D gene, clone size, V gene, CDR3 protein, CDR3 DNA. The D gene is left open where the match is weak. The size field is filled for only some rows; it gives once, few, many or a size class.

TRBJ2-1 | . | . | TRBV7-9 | CASSLFGGGSSSYNEQFF | TGTGCCAGCAGCTTATTTGGCGGAGGGTCGAGCTCCTACAATGAGCAGTTCTTC
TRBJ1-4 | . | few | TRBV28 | CASSLIPGEKLFF | TGTGCCAGCAGTTTAATTCCCGGTGAAAAACTGTTTTTT
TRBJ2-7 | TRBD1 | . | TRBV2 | CASSARTGRRGEQYF | TGTGCCAGCAGTGCTAGGACAGGGCGGAGGGGGGAGCAGTACTTC
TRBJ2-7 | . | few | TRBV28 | CASSPPQNYEQYF | TGTGCCAGCAGCCCCCCCCAAAACTACGAGCAGTACTTC
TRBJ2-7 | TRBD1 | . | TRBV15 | CATSRAPGQGSYEQYF | TGTGCCACCAGCAGAGCCCCGGGACAGGGGAGTTACGAGCAGTACTTC
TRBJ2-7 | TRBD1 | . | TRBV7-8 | CASSRAGGYEQYF | TGTGCCAGCAGCCGCGCAGGGGGCTACGAGCAGTACTTC
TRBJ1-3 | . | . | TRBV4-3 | CASSQDRRSLRLSGNTIYF | TGCGCCAGCAGCCAAGATAGAAGGTCGCTCCGCCTTTCTGGAAACACCATATATTTT
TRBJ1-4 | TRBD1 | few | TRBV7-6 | CASSPRAQGVNEKLFF | TGTGCCAGCAGCCCCAGGGCGCAGGGGGTGAATGAAAAACTGTTTTTT
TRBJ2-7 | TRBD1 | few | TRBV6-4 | CASSAGTGRGEQYF | TGTGCCAGCAGTGCCGGGACAGGGAGAGGTGAGCAGTACTTC
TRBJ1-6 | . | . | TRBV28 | CASGLRTSLVSPLHF | TGTGCCAGCGGACTCCGGACGAGTCTGGTTTCACCCCTCCACTTT
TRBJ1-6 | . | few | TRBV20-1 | CSASKSPGNSPLHF | TGCAGTGCTAGTAAATCTCCAGGCAATTCACCCCTCCACTTT
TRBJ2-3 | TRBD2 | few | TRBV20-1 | CSARDSGRRGNTQYF | TGCAGTGCTAGAGACAGCGGGAGACGAGGAAATACGCAGTATTTT
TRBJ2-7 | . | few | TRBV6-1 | CASSEAGFYEQYF | TGTGCCAGCAGTGAAGCCGGCTTCTACGAGCAGTACTTC
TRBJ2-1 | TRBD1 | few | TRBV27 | CASSLFPGGKGSEQFF | TGTGCCAGCAGTTTATTTCCAGGGGGCAAGGGGAGTGAGCAGTTCTTC
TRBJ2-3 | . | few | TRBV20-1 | CSLRSRAAADTQYF | TGCAGTCTAAGATCTAGGGCGGCTGCAGATACGCAGTATTTT
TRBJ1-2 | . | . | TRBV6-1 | CASRPGGNYGYTF | TGTGCCAGCAGACCCGGGGGTAACTATGGCTACACCTTC
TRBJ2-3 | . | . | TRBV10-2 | CASRRGADTQYF | TGCGCCAGCAGGAGGGGGGCAGATACGCAGTATTTT
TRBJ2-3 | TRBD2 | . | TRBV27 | CASSSQPTSSTDTQYF | TGTGCCAGCAGTTCCCAGCCGACTAGCAGCACAGATACGCAGTATTTT
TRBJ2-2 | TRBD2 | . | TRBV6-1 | CASSPSGANTGELFF | TGTGCCAGCAGTCCTAGCGGTGCGAACACCGGGGAGCTGTTTTTT
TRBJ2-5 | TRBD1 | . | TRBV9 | CASSVAPPGQGPQETQYF | TGTGCCAGCAGCGTAGCCCCCCCGGGACAGGGTCCTCAAGAGACCCAGTACTTC
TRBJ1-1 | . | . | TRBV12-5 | CASGFFKVGEAFF | TGTGCTAGTGGTTTCTTCAAAGTGGGTGAAGCTTTCTTT
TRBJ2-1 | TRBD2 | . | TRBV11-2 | CASSFNSGTYNEQFF | TGTGCCAGCAGCTTTAATAGCGGGACGTACAATGAGCAGTTCTTC
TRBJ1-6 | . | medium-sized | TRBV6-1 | CASSAMPRPGDSPLHF | TGTGCCAGCAGCGCTATGCCCCGACCAGGGGATTCACCCCTCCACTTT
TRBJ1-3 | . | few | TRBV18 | CASSPGGNTIYF | TGTGCCAGCTCACCGGGGGGAAACACCATATATTTT
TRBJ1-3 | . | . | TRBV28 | CAILAGSGNTIYF | TGTGCCATCCTAGCGGGATCTGGAAACACCATATATTTT
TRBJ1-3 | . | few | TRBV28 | CASSLGGVNSGNTIYF | TGTGCCAGCAGTTTAGGGGGGGTCAACTCTGGAAACACCATATATTTT
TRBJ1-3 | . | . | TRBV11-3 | CASSSGTLSGNTIYF | TGTGCCAGCAGCTCCGGGACTCTCTCGGGAAACACCATATATTTT
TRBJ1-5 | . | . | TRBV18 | CASSLQGYSNQPQHF | TGTGCCAGCTCACTACAGGGTTATAGCAATCAGCCCCAGCATTTT
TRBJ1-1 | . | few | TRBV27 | CASSRAPSLGTEAFF | TGTGCCAGCAGCAGGGCGCCCTCCCTGGGGACTGAAGCTTTCTTT
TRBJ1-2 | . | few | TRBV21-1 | CASSLRQGANYGYTF | TGTGCCAGCAGCCTTAGACAGGGGGCGAACTATGGCTACACCTTC
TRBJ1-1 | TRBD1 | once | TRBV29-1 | CSVSGTGYTEAFF | TGCAGCGTTTCCGGGACAGGATACACTGAAGCTTTCTTT
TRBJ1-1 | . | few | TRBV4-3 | CASSPRASNTEAFF | TGCGCCAGCAGCCCTCGGGCCTCGAACACTGAAGCTTTCTTT
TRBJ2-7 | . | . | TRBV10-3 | CAISGTVYEQYF | TGTGCCATCAGTGGGACCGTTTACGAGCAGTACTTC
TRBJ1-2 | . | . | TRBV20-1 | CSARDVLSYGYTF | TGCAGTGCTAGAGATGTACTGAGCTATGGCTACACCTTC
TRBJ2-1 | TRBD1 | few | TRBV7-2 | CASSWGPGQGYNEQFF | TGTGCCAGCAGCTGGGGCCCAGGACAGGGCTACAATGAGCAGTTCTTC
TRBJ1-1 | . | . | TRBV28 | CASSPGGTPNTEAFF | TGTGCCAGCAGTCCGGGCGGGACACCCAACACTGAAGCTTTCTTT
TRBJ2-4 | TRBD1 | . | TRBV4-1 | CASSHGTGDSRVAKNIQYF | TGCGCCAGCAGCCACGGGACAGGGGATTCCAGGGTAGCCAAAAACATTCAGTACTTC
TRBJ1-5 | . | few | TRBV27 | CASSFLGGGQPQHF | TGTGCCAGCAGTTTTTTAGGGGGTGGGCAGCCCCAGCATTTT
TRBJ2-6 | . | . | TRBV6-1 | CASRSPLAGANVLTF | TGTGCCAGCAGAAGCCCCCTTGCTGGGGCCAACGTCCTGACTTTC
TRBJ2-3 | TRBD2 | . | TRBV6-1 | CASTLAGGSDTQYF | TGTGCCAGCACCCTTGCGGGAGGATCCGATACGCAGTATTTT
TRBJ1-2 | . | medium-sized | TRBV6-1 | CASSLLRQEDGYTF | TGTGCCAGCAGTCTGCTCCGACAGGAGGATGGCTACACCTTC
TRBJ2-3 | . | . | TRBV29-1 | CSVHTGMFTDTQYF | TGCAGCGTTCATACAGGGATGTTCACAGATACGCAGTATTTT
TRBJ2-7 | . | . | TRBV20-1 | CSARDEAGRSYEQYF | TGCAGTGCTAGAGATGAGGCGGGCCGCTCCTACGAGCAGTACTTC
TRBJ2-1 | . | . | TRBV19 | CDSRGLFEEQFF | TGTGACAGTAGGGGACTCTTCGAGGAGCAGTTCTTC
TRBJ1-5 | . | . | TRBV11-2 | CASSPKTGGSNQPQHF | TGTGCCAGCAGCCCGAAGACAGGAGGTAGCAATCAGCCCCAGCATTTT
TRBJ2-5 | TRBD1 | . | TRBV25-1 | CASSESPQGETQYF | TGTGCCAGCAGTGAATCCCCACAGGGGGAGACCCAGTACTTC
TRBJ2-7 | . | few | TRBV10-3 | CAISESGDYEQYF | TGTGCCATCAGTGAGTCAGGGGACTACGAGCAGTACTTC
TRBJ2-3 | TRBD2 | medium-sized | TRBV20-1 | CSAPLSGRSSDTQYF | TGCAGTGCGCCTCTGTCCGGGAGGTCGTCAGATACGCAGTATTTT
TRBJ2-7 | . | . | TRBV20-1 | CSALGGLYEQYF | TGCAGTGCCCTCGGGGGGCTATACGAGCAGTACTTC
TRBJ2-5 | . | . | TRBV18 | CASSPQRGETQYF | TGTGCCAGCTCACCGCAGCGCGGAGAGACCCAGTACTTC
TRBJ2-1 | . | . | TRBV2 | CASSEAAGGLGEQFF | TGTGCCAGCAGTGAGGCGGCAGGGGGGCTCGGTGAGCAGTTCTTC
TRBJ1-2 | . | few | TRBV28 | CAIAGGRGYTF | TGTGCCATCGCGGGGGGCCGTGGCTACACCTTC
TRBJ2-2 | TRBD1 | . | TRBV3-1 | CASSPIRGPGTGELFF | TGTGCCAGCAGCCCTATCAGGGGGCCGGGCACCGGGGAGCTGTTTTTT
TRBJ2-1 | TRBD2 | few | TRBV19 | CASSMGRELNEQFF | TGTGCCAGTAGTATGGGGCGGGAGTTAAATGAGCAGTTCTTC
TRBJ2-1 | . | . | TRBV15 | CATSRVPSGEQFF | TGTGCCACCAGCAGAGTTCCATCTGGTGAGCAGTTCTTC
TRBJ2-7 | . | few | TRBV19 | CASTPKLGGGRYEQYF | TGTGCCAGTACCCCGAAGTTGGGAGGGGGCAGGTACGAGCAGTACTTC
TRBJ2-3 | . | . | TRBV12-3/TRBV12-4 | CASSYSGGTQYF | TGTGCCAGCAGTTATAGCGGTGGTACGCAGTATTTT
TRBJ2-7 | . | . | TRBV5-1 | CASSLTPGPSYEQYF | TGCGCCAGCAGCTTGACCCCGGGCCCCTCCTACGAGCAGTACTTC
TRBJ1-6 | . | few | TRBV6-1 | CASSELMGAPLHF | TGTGCCAGCAGCGAGTTGATGGGGGCACCCCTCCACTTT
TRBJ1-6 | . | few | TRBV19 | CASSGRGSPLHF | TGTGCCAGTAGTGGCCGGGGGTCACCCCTCCACTTT